This entry describes one T cell receptor (beta chain). No antigen is known for it. This specimen belongs to a study of T-cell memory formation after mild COVID-19. Study-wide findings and caveats: Clones that got smaller from day 15 to 85 had even CD4/CD8, while clones growing later tipped toward CD4+. Cross-reactive memory apparently joined, as some responding clones appeared in pre-infection memory. There was no confirmation that second-wave clones peaking on day 37 were SARS-CoV-2 specific.

This CDR3 region has 19 residues. Germline V gives CDR1 SEHNR, CDR2 FQNEAQ (reference sequence). The ends were cut back, 4 bases at V and 0 bases at J, with 19 bases in the middle. 5'RACE, which relied on constant-segment primers, yielded TCR alpha and TCR beta cDNA libraries carrying sample barcodes and UMIs. TCRdb ran MiXCR on the 5' RACE reads and lists one entry per CDR3 protein. The data show a few hundred thousand distinct CDR3 sequences, roughly an eighth seen once. The sequencing input was PBMCs or a T cell subset sorted from them (not recorded which). The V gene is TRBV7-9, the J gene TRBJ2-6; the D gene is possibly TRBD2 (7 bases). The sequence was collected from a man aged 18 to 30 who had mild COVID-19 (a few samples of this study predate the infection). Cell type and time point are not known. CDR3 protein: CASSYRTGGGTSGANVLTF. CDR3 DNA: TGTGCCAGCAGCTACCGCACGGGGGGCGGAACCTCTGGGGCCAACGTCCTGACTTTC.